These T cell receptor beta chains were read from a single sample in a study of blood T cell repertoires in COVID-19. Here immunoSEQ multiplex PCR was the method, and the copy in TCRdb shows in-frame clones only, minus some. The sample has 250,000 or so clones, 80% to 85% seen once. Sequencing was carried out using peripheral blood. These receptors were obtained from a woman younger than 35 with acute or convalescent COVID-19. Both conserved end residues are part of each CDR3. The order of the fields is V gene, clone size, J gene, D gene, CDR3 protein, CDR3 DNA. D genes are given only for firm matches. Expanded clones are given a class, and other clones once, few, many or no size at all.

>TRBV28|few|TRBJ1-6|-
CASSVVPSSPLHF
TGTGCCAGCAGTGTGGTACCTAGTTCACCCCTCCACTTT
>TRBV7-3|once|TRBJ2-1|-
CASSLTAGNEQFF
TGTGCCAGCAGCTTAACGGCGGGCAATGAGCAGTTCTTC
>TRBV6-4|-|TRBJ2-1|TRBD2
CASSPEAGATYNEQFF
TGTGCCAGCAGTCCCGAAGCGGGAGCGACCTACAATGAGCAGTTCTTC
>TRBV19|-|TRBJ1-5|-
CASSPRNQPQHF
TGTGCCAGTAGTCCGAGAAATCAGCCCCAGCATTTT
>TRBV28|-|TRBJ1-2|-
CASRDSWYGYTF
TGTGCCAGCAGAGACAGTTGGTATGGCTACACCTTC
>TRBV6-2/TRBV6-3|-|TRBJ1-1|-
CASSVQRTTPTEAFF
TGTGCCAGCAGTGTCCAACGGACTACCCCCACTGAAGCTTTCTTT
>TRBV6-5|-|TRBJ1-4|-
CASSPQLSWEKLFF
TGTGCCAGCAGTCCTCAACTCTCTTGGGAAAAACTGTTTTTT
>TRBV6-2/TRBV6-3|-|TRBJ2-2|-
CASSYSRTGELFF
TGTGCCAGCAGTTACTCCCGGACCGGGGAGCTGTTTTTT
>TRBV5-1|-|TRBJ2-5|TRBD2
CASSRGGIRGGGETQYF
TGCGCCAGCTCCCGGGGGGGGATACGGGGCGGAGGAGAGACCCAGTACTTC
>TRBV25-1|-|TRBJ1-2|-
CASSDAGWVNGYTF
TGTGCCAGCAGTGATGCAGGGTGGGTGAATGGCTACACCTTC
>TRBV19|-|TRBJ1-2|-
CASGNRVREIYGYTF
TGTGCCAGCGGAAACAGGGTTCGAGAAATCTATGGCTACACCTTC
>TRBV6-5|-|TRBJ2-7|TRBD2
CATGGGGLMLYEQYF
TGTGCCACTGGGGGCGGGGGGCTAATGCTCTACGAGCAGTACTTC
>TRBV28|-|TRBJ2-1|TRBD2
CASSPHSGRAFNEQFF
TGTGCCAGCAGTCCACATAGCGGGAGGGCCTTTAATGAGCAGTTCTTC
>TRBV5-4|-|TRBJ2-5|TRBD1
CASSSATLTGDRETQYF
TGTGCCAGCAGCTCTGCAACTTTGACAGGGGATCGCGAGACCCAGTACTTC
>TRBV27|-|TRBJ2-1|TRBD2
CASSLRGAGGPLGEQFF
TGTGCCAGCAGTTTAAGAGGTGCGGGAGGGCCTTTAGGGGAGCAGTTCTTC
>TRBV7-9|-|TRBJ2-7|TRBD2
CASSSSGRRPYEQYF
TGTGCCAGCAGCAGTAGCGGGAGAAGGCCCTACGAGCAGTACTTC
>TRBV6-6|-|TRBJ2-7|TRBD1
CASSRRAGTGSYEQYF
TGTGCCAGCAGTCGACGGGCCGGGACAGGATCCTACGAGCAGTACTTC
>TRBV4-3|-|TRBJ2-2|-
CASRSTTVTGELFF
TGCGCCAGCAGAAGCACCACAGTCACCGGGGAGCTGTTTTTT
>TRBV5-6|-|TRBJ2-7|-
CASSLGRIYEQYF
TGTGCCAGCAGCTTGGGGCGGATCTACGAGCAGTACTTC
>TRBV7-9|-|TRBJ1-2|TRBD1
CASSLPGQGVFGYTF
TGTGCCAGCAGCTTACCTGGACAGGGGGTTTTTGGCTACACCTTC
>TRBV7-9|-|TRBJ1-1|TRBD1
CASSLGTGGGTEAFF
TGTGCCAGCAGCTTAGGGACAGGGGGAGGCACTGAAGCTTTCTTT
>TRBV7-6|-|TRBJ2-7|TRBD2
CASSSHPLAGVDEQYF
TGTGCCAGCAGTTCCCATCCACTAGCGGGAGTTGACGAGCAGTACTTC
>TRBV7-9|-|TRBJ2-7|TRBD1
CASSLYGTGGSEQYF
TGTGCCAGCAGCTTATATGGGACAGGGGGGAGCGAGCAGTACTTC
>TRBV28|once|TRBJ2-6|-
CASSQPEISGANVLTF
TGTGCCAGCAGTCAACCCGAGATTTCTGGGGCCAACGTCCTGACTTTC
>TRBV5-1|-|TRBJ1-3|-
CASSATTTGSGNTIYF
TGCGCCAGCAGCGCTACCACCACCGGGTCCGGAAACACCATATATTTT
>TRBV19|-|TRBJ1-1|-
CASSVTERNTEAFF
TGTGCCAGTAGTGTGACAGAGAGGAACACTGAAGCTTTCTTT
>TRBV30|-|TRBJ2-5|TRBD2
CAWRWTRLAGTETQYF
TGTGCCTGGAGGTGGACAAGACTAGCGGGAACAGAGACCCAGTACTTC
>TRBV9|-|TRBJ2-5|TRBD2
CASNVAGGRETQYF
TGTGCCAGTAACGTAGCGGGAGGCAGAGAGACCCAGTACTTC
>TRBV4-1|-|TRBJ2-2|TRBD1
CASSQETLTQGAGELFF
TGCGCCAGCAGCCAAGAAACCCTTACACAGGGGGCCGGGGAGCTGTTTTTT
>TRBV7-2|few|TRBJ2-3|TRBD1
CASSPPGQGQADTDTQYF
TGTGCCAGCAGCCCGCCGGGACAGGGACAAGCGGACACAGATACGCAGTATTTT
>TRBV7-2|-|TRBJ2-7|TRBD2
CASSRTSGANSYEQYF
TGTGCCAGCAGCAGGACTAGCGGGGCTAACTCCTACGAGCAGTACTTC
>TRBV6-2/TRBV6-3|-|TRBJ1-2|-
CASSKTDNYGYTF
TGTGCCAGCAGTAAGACAGACAACTATGGCTACACCTTC
>TRBV30|-|TRBJ2-1|TRBD2
CAWTPTSGRTNEQFF
TGTGCCTGGACCCCGACTAGCGGGAGAACGAATGAGCAGTTCTTC
>TRBV3-1/TRBV3-2|-|TRBJ2-3|TRBD1
CASTADRGKDTQYF
TGTGCCAGCACCGCTGACAGGGGAAAAGATACGCAGTATTTT
>TRBV7-8|-|TRBJ2-5|TRBD2
CASSLGILAGGRETQYF
TGTGCCAGCAGCTTAGGGATTCTAGCGGGAGGGCGTGAGACCCAGTACTTC
>TRBV4-2|-|TRBJ1-6|-
CASSQDPVRVNSPLHF
TGTGCCAGCAGCCAAGATCCGGTCCGTGTCAATTCACCCCTCCACTTT
>TRBV9|-|TRBJ2-5|-
CASSVGGRNQETQYF
TGTGCCAGCAGCGTCGGGGGGCGAAACCAAGAGACCCAGTACTTC
>TRBV9|-|TRBJ1-3|-
CASSVAGVSGNTIYF
TGTGCCAGCAGCGTAGCGGGAGTTTCTGGAAACACCATATATTTT
>TRBV28|once|TRBJ1-6|-
CASSLYGGYNSPLHF
TGTGCCAGCAGTTTATACGGGGGTTATAATTCACCCCTCCACTTT
>TRBV29-1|few|TRBJ2-5|-
CSVGGAASRETQYF
TGCAGCGTCGGAGGAGCGGCAAGTCGGGAGACCCAGTACTTC
>TRBV9|-|TRBJ1-2|-
CASSVAGATGYGYTF
TGTGCCAGCAGCGTAGCTGGGGCGACGGGCTATGGCTACACCTTC
>TRBV18|-|TRBJ2-7|TRBD1
CASSRNTGELAEQYF
TGTGCCAGCTCTCGTAATACAGGGGAGCTCGCCGAGCAGTACTTC
>TRBV18|-|TRBJ1-1|-
CASSPTGHLNTEAFF
TGTGCCAGCTCACCAACAGGACACTTGAACACTGAAGCTTTCTTT
>TRBV5-4|-|TRBJ2-7|TRBD2
CASSVGTSGVDEQYF
TGTGCCAGCAGCGTAGGGACTAGCGGTGTGGACGAGCAGTACTTC
>TRBV6-5|many|TRBJ1-3|TRBD1
CASRTGGRNTIYF
TGTGCCAGCCGGACAGGGGGGAGAAACACCATATATTTT
>TRBV21-1|-|TRBJ2-5|-
CASSKGPDRGYQETQYF
TGTGCCAGCAGCAAAGGACCGGACAGGGGGTACCAAGAGACCCAGTACTTC
>TRBV19|-|TRBJ1-5|-
CASSITSGDGSNQPQHF
TGTGCCAGTAGTATCACTTCAGGGGATGGAAGCAATCAGCCCCAGCATTTT
>TRBV9|-|TRBJ1-4|-
CASSASRGNEKLFF
TGTGCCAGCAGCGCGAGTCGGGGGAATGAAAAACTGTTTTTT
>TRBV2|few|TRBJ1-1|-
CASTGKIQGNTEAFF
TGTGCCAGCACAGGAAAGATACAGGGGAACACTGAAGCTTTCTTT
>TRBV2|once|TRBJ2-1|TRBD2
CASSEGLAGINEQFF
TGTGCCAGCAGTGAAGGGCTAGCGGGAATCAATGAGCAGTTCTTC
>TRBV6-4|-|TRBJ1-6|TRBD1
CASNPGQGFHF
TGTGCCAGCAACCCAGGACAGGGCTTCCACTTT
>TRBV18|-|TRBJ1-1|TRBD1
CASSPLRGPDTEAFF
TGTGCCAGCTCACCACTCAGGGGGCCGGACACTGAAGCTTTCTTT
>TRBV6-5|-|TRBJ2-7|TRBD1
CASSYTGQGAEQYF
TGTGCCAGCAGTTACACGGGACAGGGGGCCGAGCAGTACTTC
>TRBV19|-|TRBJ1-5|TRBD1
CASSQDRGPYQPQHF
TGTGCCAGTAGTCAGGACAGGGGTCCTTATCAGCCCCAGCATTTT
>TRBV19|-|TRBJ2-5|-
CASSISATSPQETQYF
TGTGCCAGTAGTATTTCGGCGACTAGTCCCCAAGAGACCCAGTACTTC
>TRBV7-2|-|TRBJ2-7|TRBD2
CASTVSGTPAYEQYF
TGTGCCAGCACCGTCAGCGGGACCCCAGCCTACGAGCAGTACTTC
>TRBV5-5|-|TRBJ2-7|-
CASSWADSSSYEQYF
TGTGCCAGCAGCTGGGCCGACAGTTCCTCCTACGAGCAGTACTTC
>TRBV7-3|many|TRBJ2-3|TRBD1
CASSYGQGDTDTQYF
TGTGCCAGCAGCTATGGACAGGGGGACACAGATACGCAGTATTTT
>TRBV24-1|-|TRBJ2-1|-
CATSDVVQGQFF
TGTGCCACCAGTGATGTGGTACAGGGGCAGTTCTTC